This T cell receptor (beta chain) was captured in a study of blood T cell repertoires in COVID-19. Across the whole study: Some COVID-19 samples were acute and others convalescent; all came from the United States, Italy and Spain. From T cells, B-cell-depleted T cells, or PBMCs came the material, which was cDNA or gDNA.

Germline CDR1 SGHRS, CDR2 YFSETQ. The CDR3 length is 14 residues. The trim removed 4 bases at V and 2 bases at J, leaving 4 bases unmatched. Original processing methods: It was from reference gene primer amplification that nucleated cell counts were estimated. Profiled with immunoSEQ multiplex PCR; TCRdb holds only in-frame clones, not every one. V and J calls and clone size are copied from that table; D and trimming were computed from the DNA. The sample includes about 280,000 clones, about 85% of them seen just once. The chain is built from TRBV5-1 and TRBJ2-7, with 9 bases aligning to TRBD1. Sequencing was done on a sample of peripheral blood. The receptor was isolated from a human donor in a cohort sampled during active COVID-19. The CDR3: CASSPWTGAYEQYF. In DNA form, the CDR3 reads TGCGCCAGCAGCCCATGGACAGGGGCCTACGAGCAGTACTTC.